This T cell receptor (beta chain) was obtained from a study of graft-versus-host responses after intestinal transplantation. The study's findings and limits: There was an association between peak levels of circulating GvH clones and early post-transplant HvG declines. GvH clones surfaced in recipient marrow, some emerging earlier in ileum or blood.

The CDR3 spans 20 residues. The V and J ends lost 1 base and 0 bases, in that order; junction bases with no gene match: 14. Germline V gene sequence: CDR1 PRHDT, CDR2 FYEKMQ (reference sequence). Assay: immunoSEQ multiplex PCR; the TCRdb copy retains only in-frame clones and omits some. The sample has 55,000 to 70,000 clones, 90% to 95% seen once; the top ten hold roughly 2.6%. A remark on this clone: Its specificity is unknown.

Specimen: PBMCs, collected around 120 days after intestinal transplantation. This sequence originates from a human patient who received an intestinal transplant, so some T cells may come from the graft donor. The chain combines TRBV13 with TRBJ2-1, with 8 nucleotides matching TRBD2. Here the CDR3 DNA reads TGTGCCAGCAGCTTAGAAAAGGCACTAGCGGAGGGAAGCTCCTACAATGAGCAGTTCTTC. Its translation is CASSLEKALAEGSSYNEQFF.